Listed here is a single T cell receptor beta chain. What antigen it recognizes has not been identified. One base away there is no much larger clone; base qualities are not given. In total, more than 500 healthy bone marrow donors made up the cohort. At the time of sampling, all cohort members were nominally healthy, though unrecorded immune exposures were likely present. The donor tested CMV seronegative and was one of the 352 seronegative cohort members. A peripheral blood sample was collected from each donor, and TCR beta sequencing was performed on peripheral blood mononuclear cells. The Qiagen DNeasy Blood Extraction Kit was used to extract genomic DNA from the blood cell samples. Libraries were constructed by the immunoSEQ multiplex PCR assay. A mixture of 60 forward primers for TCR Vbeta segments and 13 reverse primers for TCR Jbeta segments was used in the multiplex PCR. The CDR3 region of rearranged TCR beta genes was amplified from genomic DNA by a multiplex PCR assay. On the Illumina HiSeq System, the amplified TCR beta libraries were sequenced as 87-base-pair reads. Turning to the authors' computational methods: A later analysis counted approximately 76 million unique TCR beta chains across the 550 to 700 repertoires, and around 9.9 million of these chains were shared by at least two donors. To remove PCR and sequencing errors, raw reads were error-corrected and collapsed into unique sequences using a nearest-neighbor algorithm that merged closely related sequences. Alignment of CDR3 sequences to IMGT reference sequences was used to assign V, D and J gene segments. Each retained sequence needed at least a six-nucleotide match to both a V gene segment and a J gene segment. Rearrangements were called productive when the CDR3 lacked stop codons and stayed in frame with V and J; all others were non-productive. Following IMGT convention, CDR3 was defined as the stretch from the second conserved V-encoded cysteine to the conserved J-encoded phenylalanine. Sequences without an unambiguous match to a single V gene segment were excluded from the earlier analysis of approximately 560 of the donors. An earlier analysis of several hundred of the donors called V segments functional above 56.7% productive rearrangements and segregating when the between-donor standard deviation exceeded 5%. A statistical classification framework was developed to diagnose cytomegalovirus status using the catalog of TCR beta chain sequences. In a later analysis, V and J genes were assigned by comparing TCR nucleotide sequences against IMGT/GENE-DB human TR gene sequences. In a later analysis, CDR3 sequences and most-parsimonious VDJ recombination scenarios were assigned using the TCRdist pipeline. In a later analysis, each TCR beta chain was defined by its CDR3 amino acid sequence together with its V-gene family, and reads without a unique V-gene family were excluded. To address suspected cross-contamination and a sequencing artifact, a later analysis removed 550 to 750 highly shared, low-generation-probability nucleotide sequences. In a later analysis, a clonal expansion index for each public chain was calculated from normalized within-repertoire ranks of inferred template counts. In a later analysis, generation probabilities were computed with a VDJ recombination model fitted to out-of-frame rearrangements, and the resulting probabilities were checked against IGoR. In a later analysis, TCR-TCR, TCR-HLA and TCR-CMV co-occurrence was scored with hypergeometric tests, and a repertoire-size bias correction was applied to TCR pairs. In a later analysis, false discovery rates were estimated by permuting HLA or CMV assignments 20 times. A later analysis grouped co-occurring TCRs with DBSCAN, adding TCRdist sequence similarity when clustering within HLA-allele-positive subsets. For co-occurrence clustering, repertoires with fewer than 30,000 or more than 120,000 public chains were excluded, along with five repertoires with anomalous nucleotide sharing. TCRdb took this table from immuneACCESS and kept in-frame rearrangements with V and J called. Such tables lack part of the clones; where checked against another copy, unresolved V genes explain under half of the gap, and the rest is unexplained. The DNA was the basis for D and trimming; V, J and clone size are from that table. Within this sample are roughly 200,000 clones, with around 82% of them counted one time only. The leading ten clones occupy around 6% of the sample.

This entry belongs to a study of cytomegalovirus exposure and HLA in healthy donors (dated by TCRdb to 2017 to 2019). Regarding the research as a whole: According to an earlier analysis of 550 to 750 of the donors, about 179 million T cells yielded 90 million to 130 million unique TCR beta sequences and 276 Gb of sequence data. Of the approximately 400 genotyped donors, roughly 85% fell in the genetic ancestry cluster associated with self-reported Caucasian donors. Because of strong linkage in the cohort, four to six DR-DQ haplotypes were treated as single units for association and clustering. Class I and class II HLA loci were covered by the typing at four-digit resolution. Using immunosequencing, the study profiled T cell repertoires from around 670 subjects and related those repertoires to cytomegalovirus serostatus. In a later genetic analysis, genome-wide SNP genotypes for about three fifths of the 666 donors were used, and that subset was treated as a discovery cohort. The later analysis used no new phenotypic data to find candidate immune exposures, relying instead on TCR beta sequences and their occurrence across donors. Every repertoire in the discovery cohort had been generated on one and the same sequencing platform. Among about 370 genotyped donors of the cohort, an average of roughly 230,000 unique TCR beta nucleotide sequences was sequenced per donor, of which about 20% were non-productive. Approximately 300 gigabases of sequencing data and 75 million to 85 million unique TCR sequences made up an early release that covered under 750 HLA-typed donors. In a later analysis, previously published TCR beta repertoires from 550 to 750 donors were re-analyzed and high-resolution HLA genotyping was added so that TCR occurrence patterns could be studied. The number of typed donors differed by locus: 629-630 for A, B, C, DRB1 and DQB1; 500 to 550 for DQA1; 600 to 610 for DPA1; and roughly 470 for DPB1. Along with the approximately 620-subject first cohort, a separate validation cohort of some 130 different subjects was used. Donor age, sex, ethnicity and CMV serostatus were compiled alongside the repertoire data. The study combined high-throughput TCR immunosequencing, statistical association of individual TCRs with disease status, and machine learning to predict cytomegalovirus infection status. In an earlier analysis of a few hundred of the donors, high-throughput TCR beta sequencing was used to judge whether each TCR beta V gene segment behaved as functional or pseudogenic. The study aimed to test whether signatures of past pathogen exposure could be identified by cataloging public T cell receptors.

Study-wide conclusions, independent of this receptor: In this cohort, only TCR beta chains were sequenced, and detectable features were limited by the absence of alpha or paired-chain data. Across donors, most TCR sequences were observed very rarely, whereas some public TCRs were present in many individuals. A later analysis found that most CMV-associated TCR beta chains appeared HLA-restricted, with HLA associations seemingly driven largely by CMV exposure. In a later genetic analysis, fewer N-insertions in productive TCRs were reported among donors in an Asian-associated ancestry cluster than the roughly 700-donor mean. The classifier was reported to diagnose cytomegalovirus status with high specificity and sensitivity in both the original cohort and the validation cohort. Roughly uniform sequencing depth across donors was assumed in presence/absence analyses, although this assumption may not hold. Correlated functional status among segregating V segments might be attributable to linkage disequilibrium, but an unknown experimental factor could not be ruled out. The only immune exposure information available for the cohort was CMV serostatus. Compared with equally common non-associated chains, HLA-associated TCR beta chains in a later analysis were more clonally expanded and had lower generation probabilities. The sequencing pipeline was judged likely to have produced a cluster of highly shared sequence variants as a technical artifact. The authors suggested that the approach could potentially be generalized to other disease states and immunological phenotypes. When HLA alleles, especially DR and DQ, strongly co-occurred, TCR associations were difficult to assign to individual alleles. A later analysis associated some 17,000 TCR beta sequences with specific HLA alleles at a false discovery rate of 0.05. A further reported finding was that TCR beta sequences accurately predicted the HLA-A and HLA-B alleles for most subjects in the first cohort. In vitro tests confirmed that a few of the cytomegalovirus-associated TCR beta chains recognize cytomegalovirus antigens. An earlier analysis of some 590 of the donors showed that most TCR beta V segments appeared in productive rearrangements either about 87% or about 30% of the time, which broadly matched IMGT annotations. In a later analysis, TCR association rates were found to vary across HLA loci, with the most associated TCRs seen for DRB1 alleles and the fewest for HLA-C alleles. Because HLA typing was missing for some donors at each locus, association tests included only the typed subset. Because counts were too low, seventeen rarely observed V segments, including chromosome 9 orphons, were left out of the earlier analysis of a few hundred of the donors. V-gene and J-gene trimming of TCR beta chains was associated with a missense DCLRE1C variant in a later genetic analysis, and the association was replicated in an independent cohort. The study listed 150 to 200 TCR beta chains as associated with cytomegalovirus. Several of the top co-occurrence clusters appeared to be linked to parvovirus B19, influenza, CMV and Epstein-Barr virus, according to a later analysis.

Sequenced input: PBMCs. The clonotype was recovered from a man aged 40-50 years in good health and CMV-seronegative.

The CDR3 protein sequence reads: CASRLRTSGGADTQYF. The nucleotide sequence reads as follows: TGTGCCAGCAGGCTAAGGACTAGCGGGGGAGCAGATACGCAGTATTTT. The chain was built from TRBV2 and TRBJ2-3; TRBD2 lines up with 13 middle nucleotides. From V the trimming removes 6 bases and from J it removes 4 bases, while the gene matches leave 7 bases of the junction unaccounted for. The CDR3 holds 16 amino acids from the cysteine to the phenylalanine. CDR3 DNA is the only sequence kept; it has 48 bases, read in frame from the first base. According to the germline V gene, CDR1 reads SNHLY and CDR2 reads FYNNEI.